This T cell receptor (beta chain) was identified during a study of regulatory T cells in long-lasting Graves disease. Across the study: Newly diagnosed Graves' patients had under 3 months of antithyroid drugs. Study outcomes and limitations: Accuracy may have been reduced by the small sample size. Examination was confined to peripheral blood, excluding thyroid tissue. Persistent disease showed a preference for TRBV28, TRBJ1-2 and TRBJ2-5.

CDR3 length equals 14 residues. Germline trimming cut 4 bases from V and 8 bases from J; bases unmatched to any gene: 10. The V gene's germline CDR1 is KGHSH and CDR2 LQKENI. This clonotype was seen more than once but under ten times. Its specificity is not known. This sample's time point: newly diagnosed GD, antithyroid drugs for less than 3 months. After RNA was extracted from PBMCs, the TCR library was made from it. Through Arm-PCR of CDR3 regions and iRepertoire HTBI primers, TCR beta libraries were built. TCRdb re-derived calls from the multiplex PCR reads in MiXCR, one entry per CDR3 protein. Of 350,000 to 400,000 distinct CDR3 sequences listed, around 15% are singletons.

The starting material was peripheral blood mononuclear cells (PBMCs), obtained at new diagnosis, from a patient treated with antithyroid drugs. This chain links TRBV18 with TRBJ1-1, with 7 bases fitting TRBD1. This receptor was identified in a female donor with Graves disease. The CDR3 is CASSRQKATGEAFF. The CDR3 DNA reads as TGTGCCAGCTCACGACAAAAGGCGACAGGGGAAGCTTTCTTT.